Sequencing of this T cell receptor (beta chain) was carried out in a study of technical replicates of blood from several donors. Profiled with immunoSEQ multiplex PCR; TCRdb holds only in-frame clones, not every one. This table has about 61,000 clones, more than 95% appearing once. The germline gives CDR1 SGHNT, CDR2 YENEEA. This CDR3 contains 14 residues. The J segment lost 6 bases and the V segment lost 7 bases, leaving 6 bases of the junction unmatched. This TCR was recovered from a human donor in good health. The rearrangement links TRBV11-3 to TRBJ2-2; 9 bases match TRBD1. Sequencing was carried out using T cells isolated from PBMCs. CDR3 protein: CASKGQGGAGELFF. In DNA form, the CDR3 reads TGTGCCAGCAAGGGACAGGGCGGCGCCGGGGAGCTGTTTTTT.